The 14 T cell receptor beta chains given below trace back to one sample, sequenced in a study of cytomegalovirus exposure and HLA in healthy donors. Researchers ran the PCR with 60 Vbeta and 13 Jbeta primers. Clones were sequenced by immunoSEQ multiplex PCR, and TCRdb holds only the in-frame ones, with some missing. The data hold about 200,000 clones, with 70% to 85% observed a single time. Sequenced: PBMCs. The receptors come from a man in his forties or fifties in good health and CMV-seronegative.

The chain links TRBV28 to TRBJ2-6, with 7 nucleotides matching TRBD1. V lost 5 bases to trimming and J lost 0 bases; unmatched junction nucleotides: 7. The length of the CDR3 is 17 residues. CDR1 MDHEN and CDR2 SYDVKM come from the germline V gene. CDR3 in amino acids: CASSPPTGSSGANVLTF. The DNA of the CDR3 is TGTGCCAGCAGTCCTCCGACAGGGAGCTCTGGGGCCAACGTCCTGACTTTC.

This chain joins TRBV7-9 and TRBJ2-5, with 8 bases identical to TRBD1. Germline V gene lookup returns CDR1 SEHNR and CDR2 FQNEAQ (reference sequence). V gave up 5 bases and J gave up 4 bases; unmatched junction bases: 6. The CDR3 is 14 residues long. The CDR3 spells CASSLSTGGETQYF. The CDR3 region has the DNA TGTGCCAGCAGCCTATCTACAGGGGGAGAGACCCAGTACTTC.

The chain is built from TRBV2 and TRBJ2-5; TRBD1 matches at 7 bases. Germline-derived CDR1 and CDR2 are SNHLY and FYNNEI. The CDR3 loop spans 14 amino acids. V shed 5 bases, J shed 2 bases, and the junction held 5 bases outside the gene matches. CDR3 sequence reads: CASSRGRGQETQYF. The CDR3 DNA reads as TGTGCCAGCAGTCGAGGCAGGGGGCAAGAGACCCAGTACTTC. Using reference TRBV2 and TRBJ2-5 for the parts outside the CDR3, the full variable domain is EPEVTQTPSHQVTQMGQEVILRCVPISNHLYFYWYRQILGQKVEFLVSFYNNEISEKSEIFDDQFSVERPDGSNFTLKIRSTKLEDSAMYFCASSRGRGQETQYFGPGTRLLVL.

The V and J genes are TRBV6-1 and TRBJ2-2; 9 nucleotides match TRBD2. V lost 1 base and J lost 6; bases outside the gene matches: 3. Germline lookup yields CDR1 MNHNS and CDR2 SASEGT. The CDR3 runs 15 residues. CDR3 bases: TGTGCCAGCAGTGAAGTTGCGGGAGGGGCCGGGGAGCTGTTTTTT. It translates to CASSEVAGGAGELFF.

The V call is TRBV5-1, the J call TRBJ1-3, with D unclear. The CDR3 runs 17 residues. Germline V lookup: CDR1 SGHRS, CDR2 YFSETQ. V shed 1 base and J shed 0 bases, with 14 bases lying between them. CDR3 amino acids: CASSLNSQSSSGNTIYF. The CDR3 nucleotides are TGCGCCAGCAGCTTGAACTCACAGTCATCCTCTGGAAACACCATATATTTT.

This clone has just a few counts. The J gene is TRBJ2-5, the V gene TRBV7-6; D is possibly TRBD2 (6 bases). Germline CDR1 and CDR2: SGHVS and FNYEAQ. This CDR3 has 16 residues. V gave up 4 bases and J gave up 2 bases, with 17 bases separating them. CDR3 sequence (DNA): TGTGCCAGCAGCTCGCCCGGGAGAGGGCATCAAGAGACCCAGTACTTC. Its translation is CASSSPGRGHQETQYF.

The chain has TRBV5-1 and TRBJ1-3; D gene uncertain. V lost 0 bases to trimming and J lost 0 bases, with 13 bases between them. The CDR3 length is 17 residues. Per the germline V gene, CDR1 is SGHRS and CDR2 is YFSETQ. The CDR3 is CASSLASLGDSGNTIYF. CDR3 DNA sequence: TGCGCCAGCAGCTTGGCCTCTCTGGGCGACTCTGGAAACACCATATATTTT.

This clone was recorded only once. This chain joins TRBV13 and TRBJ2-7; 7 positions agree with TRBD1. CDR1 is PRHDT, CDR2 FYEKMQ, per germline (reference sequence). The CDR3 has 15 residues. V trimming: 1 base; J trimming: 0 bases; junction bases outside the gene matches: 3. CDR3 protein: CASSLVQGPSYEQYF. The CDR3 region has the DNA TGTGCCAGCAGCTTAGTACAGGGGCCCTCCTACGAGCAGTACTTC.

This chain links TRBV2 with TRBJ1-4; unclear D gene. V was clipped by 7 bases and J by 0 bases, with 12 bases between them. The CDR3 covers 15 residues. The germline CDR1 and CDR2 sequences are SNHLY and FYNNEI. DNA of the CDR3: TGTGCCAGCACCTCACCCAGGCCAACTAATGAAAAACTGTTTTTT. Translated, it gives CASTSPRPTNEKLFF.

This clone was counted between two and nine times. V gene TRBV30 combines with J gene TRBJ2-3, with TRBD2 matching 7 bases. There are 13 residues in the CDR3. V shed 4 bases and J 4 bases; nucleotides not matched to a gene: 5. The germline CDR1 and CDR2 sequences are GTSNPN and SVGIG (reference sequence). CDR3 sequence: CAWNPGLADTQYF. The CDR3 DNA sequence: TGTGCCTGGAACCCAGGACTAGCAGATACGCAGTATTTT.

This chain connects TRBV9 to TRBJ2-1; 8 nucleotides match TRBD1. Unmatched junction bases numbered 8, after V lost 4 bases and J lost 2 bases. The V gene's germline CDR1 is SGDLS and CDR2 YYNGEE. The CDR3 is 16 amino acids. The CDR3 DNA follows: TGTGCCAGCAGCACCTTAACAGGGGGAGCCTACAATGAGCAGTTCTTC. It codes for CASSTLTGGAYNEQFF.

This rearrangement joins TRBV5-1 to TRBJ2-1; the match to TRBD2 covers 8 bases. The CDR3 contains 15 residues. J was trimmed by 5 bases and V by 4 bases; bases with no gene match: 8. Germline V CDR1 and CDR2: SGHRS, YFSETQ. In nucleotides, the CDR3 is TGCGCCAGCAGCCCTAGCGGGCCTCTCAACAATGAGCAGTTCTTC. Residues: CASSPSGPLNNEQFF.

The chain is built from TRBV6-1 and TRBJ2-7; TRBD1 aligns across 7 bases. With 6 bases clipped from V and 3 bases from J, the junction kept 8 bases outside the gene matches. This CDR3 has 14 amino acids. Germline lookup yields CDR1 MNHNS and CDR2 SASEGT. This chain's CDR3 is CASSYDRAVYEQYF. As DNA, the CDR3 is TGTGCCAGCAGCTACGACAGGGCAGTCTACGAGCAGTACTTC.

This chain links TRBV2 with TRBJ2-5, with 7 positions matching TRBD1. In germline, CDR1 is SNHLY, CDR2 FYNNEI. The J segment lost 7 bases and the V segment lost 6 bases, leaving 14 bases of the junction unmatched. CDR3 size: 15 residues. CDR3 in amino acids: CASRALGGPKTTQYF. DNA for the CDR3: TGTGCCAGCAGGGCCCTAGGGGGCCCTAAGACGACCCAGTACTTC.